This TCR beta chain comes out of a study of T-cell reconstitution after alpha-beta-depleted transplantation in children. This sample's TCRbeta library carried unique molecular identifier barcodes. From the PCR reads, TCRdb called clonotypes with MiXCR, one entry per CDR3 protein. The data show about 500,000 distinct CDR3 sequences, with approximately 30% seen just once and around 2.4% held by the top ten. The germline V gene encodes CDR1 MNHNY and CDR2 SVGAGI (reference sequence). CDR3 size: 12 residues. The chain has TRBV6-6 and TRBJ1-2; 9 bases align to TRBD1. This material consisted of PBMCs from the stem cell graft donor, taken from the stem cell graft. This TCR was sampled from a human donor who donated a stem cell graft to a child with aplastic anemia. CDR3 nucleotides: TGTGCGGCAGCGGGACAGGGCAATGGCTACACCTTC. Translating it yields CAAAGQGNGYTF.